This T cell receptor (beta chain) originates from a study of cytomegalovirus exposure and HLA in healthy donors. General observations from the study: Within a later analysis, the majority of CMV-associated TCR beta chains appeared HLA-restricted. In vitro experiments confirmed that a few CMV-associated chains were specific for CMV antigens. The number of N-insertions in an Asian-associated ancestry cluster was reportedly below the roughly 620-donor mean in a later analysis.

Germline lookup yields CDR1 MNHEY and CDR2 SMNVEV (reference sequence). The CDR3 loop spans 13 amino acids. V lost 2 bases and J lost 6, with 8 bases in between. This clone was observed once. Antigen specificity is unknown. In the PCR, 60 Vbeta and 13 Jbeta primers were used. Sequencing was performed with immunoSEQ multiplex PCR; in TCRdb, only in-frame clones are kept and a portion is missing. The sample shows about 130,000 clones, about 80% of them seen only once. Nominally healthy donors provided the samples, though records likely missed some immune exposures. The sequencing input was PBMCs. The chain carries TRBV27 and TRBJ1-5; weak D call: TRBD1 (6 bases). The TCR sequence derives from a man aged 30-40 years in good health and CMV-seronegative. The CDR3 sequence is CASSLQGTQPQHF. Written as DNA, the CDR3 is TGTGCCAGCAGTTTACAGGGGACTCAGCCCCAGCATTTT.